This TCR beta chain was recovered during a study of T-cell memory formation after mild COVID-19. Overall study results and limits: CD4+ clones that contracted lay mainly in CM and EM; CD8+ ones lay in EMRA.

One entry per CDR3 protein results from TCRdb running MiXCR on the 5' RACE reads. The data show about 290,000 distinct CDR3 sequences, about a sixth seen once. Note on this clonotype: Its antigen is unidentified.

Germline loops: CDR1 SQVTM, CDR2 ANQGSEA. V trimming: 6 bases; J trimming: 6 bases; junction bases outside the gene matches: 4. This CDR3 comprises 12 residues. The source of this sequence is a man between 18 and 29 years old who had mild COVID-19 (a few samples of this study predate the infection). Cell type and time point are not known. The sample consisted of PBMCs or a T cell subset sorted from them (not recorded which). The rearrangement links TRBV29-1 to TRBJ2-7; 11 bases map to TRBD1. CDR3 nucleotides: TGCAGCGTCACGGACAGGGGGCCCGAGCAGTACTTC. It translates to CSVTDRGPEQYF.